Below are 8 T cell receptor beta chains sequenced from a single sample in a study of graft-versus-host responses after intestinal transplantation (dated by TCRdb to the early 2020s). The library was built by means of the immunoSEQ multiplex PCR assay. Sourced from immuneACCESS, this table was stored by TCRdb with only in-frame sequences that have V and J called. A share of the clones is absent; for the studies checked, an unresolved V gene accounts for under half, and the remainder has no known explanation. For this sample the table gives 25,000 to 35,000 clones, of which around 90% were detected only once. The top ten constitute around 10% of the sample. Sequencing used PBMCs, obtained about 450 days after intestinal transplantation. The source is a human patient who received an intestinal transplant, so some T cells may come from the graft donor.

This clone was observed once. V and J are TRBV6-5 and TRBJ2-7, with 8 bases fitting TRBD1. This CDR3 comprises 15 residues. The V gene end was trimmed by 6 bases and the J gene end by 7 bases; junction bases not matched to a gene: 14. Per germline, CDR1 MNHEY and CDR2 SVGAGI. Written as DNA, the CDR3 is TGTGCCAGCAGCCCAACCGGGACAGGTCCGATGGAGCAGTACTTC. Translated: CASSPTGTGPMEQYF.

The chain combines TRBV5-1 with TRBJ2-7; no firm D call. V was pared by 1 base and J by 0 bases, with 5 bases between. The CDR3 is 13 residues long. Germline V gives CDR1 SGHRS, CDR2 YFSETQ. The CDR3 DNA reads as TGCGCCAGCAGCTTGACAGCCTCCTACGAGCAGTACTTC. As protein: CASSLTASYEQYF.

The chain employs TRBV5-6 and TRBJ2-7; the D is unclear. V was pared by 4 bases and J by 4 bases, with 21 bases between. This CDR3 region has 16 residues. Germline V gene lookup returns CDR1 SGHDT and CDR2 YYEEEE. This CDR3 reads CASSLYTGSLLYEQYF. In DNA form, the CDR3 reads TGTGCCAGCAGCCTCTATACCGGGTCCCTTCTTTACGAGCAGTACTTC.

Regarding this clone: At one end, the junction sequence differs from germline, possibly due to a read error. The rearrangement uses TRBV5-1 and TRBJ1-2; TRBD1 matches 7 bases. This CDR3 is built from 14 residues. Germline V lookup: CDR1 SGHRS, CDR2 YFSETQ. The CDR3 nucleotides are TGCGCCCGCAGCTTGGGGGACAGCGTAGGGGGCTACACCTTC. Protein sequence: CARSLGDSVGGYTF.

The chain joins TRBV5-1 to TRBJ2-7, with D unclear. Germline V gene lookup returns CDR1 SGHRS and CDR2 YFSETQ. Between the trimmed V and J ends, which lost 0 bases and 2 bases, there was a span of 15 bases. This CDR3 has 16 amino acids. This CDR3 reads CASSLVRRLPTYEQYF. The DNA for the CDR3 is TGCGCCAGCAGCTTGGTACGCCGGCTGCCAACCTACGAGCAGTACTTC.

V gene TRBV4-1 combines with J gene TRBJ1-4; D not resolved. Germline V gene sequence: CDR1 MGHRA, CDR2 YSYEKL. There are 16 residues in the CDR3. Trimming removed 2 bases at V and 0 bases at J, with 10 bases between. The CDR3 DNA reads as TGCGCCAGCAGCCAAAGAGCCAGCGCAACTAATGAAAAACTGTTTTTT. Amino acid sequence: CASSQRASATNEKLFF.

The chain employs TRBV10-3 and TRBJ2-1; D is possibly TRBD2 (5 bases). Trimming removed 3 bases at V and 0 bases at J, with 9 bases between. CDR1 and CDR2 from the germline V gene are ENHRY and SYGVKD. The CDR3 is 15 residues long. The CDR3 region is CAISDSGDSYNEQFF. The CDR3 region has the DNA TGTGCCATCAGTGACAGCGGCGACTCCTACAATGAGCAGTTCTTC.

The J gene is TRBJ1-1, the V gene TRBV5-1, with TRBD1 matching 7 bases. CDR3 length: 15 residues. Germline CDR1 SGHRS, CDR2 YFSETQ. The trim removed 0 bases at V and 0 bases at J, leaving 2 bases unmatched. The CDR3 loop is CASSLVRGMNTEAFF. The CDR3 DNA follows: TGCGCCAGCAGCTTGGTCAGGGGGATGAACACTGAAGCTTTCTTT.